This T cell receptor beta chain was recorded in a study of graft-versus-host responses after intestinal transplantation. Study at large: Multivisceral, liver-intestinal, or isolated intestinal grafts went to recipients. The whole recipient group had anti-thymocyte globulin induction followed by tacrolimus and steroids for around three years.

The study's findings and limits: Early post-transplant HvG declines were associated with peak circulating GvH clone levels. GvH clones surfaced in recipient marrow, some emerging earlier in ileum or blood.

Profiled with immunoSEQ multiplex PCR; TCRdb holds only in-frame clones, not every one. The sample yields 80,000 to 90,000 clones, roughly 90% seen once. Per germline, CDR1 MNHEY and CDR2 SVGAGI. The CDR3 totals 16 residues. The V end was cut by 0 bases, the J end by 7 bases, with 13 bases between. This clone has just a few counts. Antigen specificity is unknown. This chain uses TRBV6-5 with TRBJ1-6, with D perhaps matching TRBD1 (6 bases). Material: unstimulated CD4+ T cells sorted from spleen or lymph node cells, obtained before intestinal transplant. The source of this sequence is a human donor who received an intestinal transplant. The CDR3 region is CASSYSDSFRNSPLHF. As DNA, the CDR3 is TGTGCCAGCAGTTACTCGGACAGTTTTAGGAATTCACCCCTCCACTTT.